The clone carrying this T cell receptor beta chain was seen repeatedly, ten times or more. What it binds is not known. Patients picked for sequencing had shown CD8+CD57+ cell expansion detected by flow cytometry. As a group, the patients uniformly had severe acquired aplastic anemia. No patient had been given any therapy when blood was sampled. The data originate from a study of CD8+CD57+ T cells in acquired aplastic anemia. Genomic DNA templated the TCR beta VDJ and CDR3 profiling. TCRdb processed the reads anew with MiXCR; each CDR3 protein has one entry. The data contain some 160,000 distinct CDR3 sequences, over 40% of them singletons. Study observations and caveats: It was found that twenty-nine CD8+ CDR3 sequences were shared between patients and controls.

Trimming took off 0 bases at V and 1 base at J, with 8 bases between the two ends. In germline, CDR1 is LNHNV, CDR2 YYDKDF (reference sequence). This CDR3 contains 15 residues. The receptor comes from a human donor with aplastic anemia. The sample was sorted CD4+, CD8+, or CD8+CD57+ T cells (not recorded which) from PBMCs. The J gene is TRBJ2-3, the V gene TRBV15; no reliable D call. The CDR3 is CATSRDRWGTDTQYF. The CDR3 region has the DNA TGTGCCACCAGCAGAGATAGGTGGGGCACAGATACGCAGTATTTT.